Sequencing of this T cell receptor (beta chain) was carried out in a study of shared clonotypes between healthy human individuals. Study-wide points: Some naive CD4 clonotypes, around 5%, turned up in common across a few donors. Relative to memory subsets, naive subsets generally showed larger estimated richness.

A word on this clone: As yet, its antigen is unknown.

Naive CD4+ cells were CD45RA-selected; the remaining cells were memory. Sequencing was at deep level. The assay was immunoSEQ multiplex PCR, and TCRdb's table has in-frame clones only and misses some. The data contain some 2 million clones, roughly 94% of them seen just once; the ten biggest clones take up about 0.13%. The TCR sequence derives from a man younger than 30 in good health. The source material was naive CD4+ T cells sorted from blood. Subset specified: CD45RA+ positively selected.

The CDR3 region is CASSPGANSGNTIYF. The CDR3 DNA sequence: TGCGCCAGCAGCCCGGGGGCGAACTCTGGAAACACCATATATTTT. J is TRBJ1-3 and V is TRBV5-1; maybe TRBD1 (6 bases). CDR1 and CDR2 (germline): SGHRS, YFSETQ. CDR3 length: 15 amino acids. With 4 bases removed from V and 0 bases from J, the gap between germline ends came to 11 bases.